This T cell receptor beta chain was captured in a study of T cell repertoires in aging, cancer and after chemotherapy. Study-level information: The full dataset contained about 10 million TCR reads. General study findings and limits: No conclusions about immunological memory after chemotherapy can be drawn from the repertoire data. Healthy donors lost TCR diversity with age mainly through richness, cancer patients through richness and evenness. Untreated cancer patients had significantly lower blood TCR diversity than age-matched healthy donors.

Germline V gene data show CDR1 as GTSNPN and CDR2 as SVGIG (reference sequence). The CDR3 totals 16 residues. V was clipped by 5 bases and J by 0 bases; unmatched bases: 8. Concerning this clonotype itself: The antigen remains unidentified.

TCR beta rearrangements were amplified from peripheral blood genomic DNA. TRB rearrangements spanning V, D and J were amplified using mixed TRB-A/B primers. In TCRdb, the multiplex PCR reads were re-called with MiXCR into one record per CDR3 protein. The sample holds approximately 4,200 distinct CDR3 sequences, roughly 27% seen once. The rearrangement uses TRBV30 and TRBJ1-5, with 9 bases matching TRBD1. This clonotype was sampled from a human donor in good health. The specimen sequenced was blood. In DNA form, the CDR3 reads TGTGCCTGGGATTCCGGGACAGGGATTAGCAATCAGCCCCAGCATTTT. This codes for CAWDSGTGISNQPQHF.